A single sample is the source of the 24 T cell receptor beta chains below, sequenced in a study of cytomegalovirus exposure and HLA in healthy donors. The PCR was carried out with 60 Vbeta primers and 13 Jbeta primers. TCRdb keeps only in-frame clones here, not all; method: immunoSEQ multiplex PCR. The profile shows 170,000 or so clones, over 75% of them singletons. Sequencing was performed on PBMCs. Source of these receptors: a woman aged 45-65 years in good health and CMV-seropositive.

V and J are TRBV11-3 and TRBJ2-7; 9 positions agree with TRBD2. Trimming removed 4 bases from V and 6 bases from J; junction bases left unmatched: 13. CDR3 size: 16 residues. From germline, CDR1 is SGHNT and CDR2 YENEEA. CDR3 amino acids: CASSSTSGSRLGEQYF. For the CDR3, the DNA is TGTGCCAGCAGCTCGACTAGCGGCTCGCGGCTCGGCGAGCAGTACTTC.

V gene TRBV5-1 combines with J gene TRBJ2-5, with D possibly being TRBD2 (6 bases). V dropped 6 bases and J dropped 5 bases, with 17 bases sitting between them. The CDR3 spans 14 residues. Germline values: CDR1 SGHRS, CDR2 YFSETQ. The CDR3 protein is CASNPPGGVETQYF. The CDR3 nucleotides read TGCGCCAGCAACCCCCCCGGGGGAGTGGAGACCCAGTACTTC.

The CDR3 loop is CASSLDRANTEAFF. CDR3 nucleotide sequence: TGTGCCAGCAGCCTTGACAGGGCGAACACTGAAGCTTTCTTT. The genes are TRBV5-5 and TRBJ1-1; the match to TRBD1 covers 7 bases. The V gene's germline CDR1 is SGHKS and CDR2 YYEKEE (reference sequence). There are 14 residues in the CDR3. With 4 bases clipped from V and 1 base from J, the junction kept 4 bases outside the gene matches.

This chain joins TRBV7-9 and TRBJ1-3; perhaps TRBD1 as D (6 bases). The CDR3 runs 13 residues. The ends were cut back, 5 bases at V and 8 bases at J, with 13 bases in the middle. The germline CDR1 and CDR2 sequences are SEHNR and FQNEAQ (reference sequence). The CDR3 nucleotides are TGTGCCAGCAGCCTATCCTCAGGGGACACCATATATTTT. Amino acids: CASSLSSGDTIYF.

The V call is TRBV2, the J call TRBJ2-3; D is undetermined. The germline V and J ends were trimmed by 5 bases and 0 bases, with 3 bases remaining between them. Per germline, CDR1 SNHLY and CDR2 FYNNEI. This CDR3 is built from 12 residues. CDR3 DNA: TGTGCCAGCAGTCAGAGCACAGATACGCAGTATTTT. It is translated as CASSQSTDTQYF.

The chain joins TRBV11-3 to TRBJ2-1, with 10 bases aligning to TRBD2. The V gene's germline CDR1 is SGHNT and CDR2 YENEEA. V shed 3 bases, J shed 7 bases, and the junction held 9 bases outside the gene matches. The CDR3 is made up of 16 amino acids. Here the CDR3 DNA reads TGTGCCAGCAGCTTCGACGGAGCGGGGGGGCGAAATGAGCAGTTCTTC. Protein: CASSFDGAGGRNEQFF.

This clone was found a few times. The chain is built from TRBV9 and TRBJ2-1; TRBD1 matches 7 bases. The CDR3 has 14 amino acids. Trimming at V came to 4 bases and at J to 7 bases, leaving 8 bases not matched to a gene. In germline, CDR1 is SGDLS, CDR2 YYNGEE. CDR3 residues: CASSFRQGTNEQFF. The CDR3 region has the DNA TGTGCCAGCAGCTTTCGACAGGGAACAAATGAGCAGTTCTTC.

The V and J genes are TRBV4-2 and TRBJ2-3; 11 nucleotides agree with TRBD2. V gave up 4 bases and J gave up 1 base; unmatched junction bases: 7. CDR1 LGHNA and CDR2 YNFKEQ come from the germline V gene. This CDR3 is built from 17 residues. The CDR3 loop is CASSRELAGDRTDTQYF. The CDR3 DNA reads as TGTGCCAGCAGCCGAGAACTAGCGGGGGACCGCACAGATACGCAGTATTTT.

The chain recombines TRBV28 with TRBJ2-7; 7 nucleotides align to TRBD2. Germline CDR1 MDHEN, CDR2 SYDVKM. V lost 4 bases and J lost 4; bases outside the gene matches: 13. There are 16 residues in the CDR3. The CDR3 reads CASSSAGEGGSYEQYF. CDR3 nucleotides: TGTGCCAGCAGTTCCGCCGGGGAGGGAGGGTCATACGAGCAGTACTTC.

V and J are TRBV6-5 and TRBJ2-7; weak D call: TRBD1 (5 bases). Trimming pared 5 bases from V and 0 bases from J, leaving 14 bases between. The CDR3 extends over 15 amino acids. Germline V gives CDR1 MNHEY, CDR2 SVGAGI. Here the CDR3 reads CASSGHRQSSYEQYF. CDR3 nucleotide sequence: TGTGCCAGCAGTGGACATAGGCAGAGCTCCTACGAGCAGTACTTC.

The chain is built from TRBV10-3 and TRBJ2-3, with 11 bases aligning to TRBD1. The germline V gene has CDR1 ENHRY and CDR2 SYGVKD. The CDR3 length is 14 residues. The trim removed 9 bases at V and 4 bases at J, leaving 6 bases unmatched. CDR3 bases: TGTGCCATACAAGGGACAGGGGGTGCAGATACGCAGTATTTT. Translating it yields CAIQGTGGADTQYF.

The chain is built from TRBV7-2 and TRBJ2-7; D remains unclear. Germline CDR1 SGHTA, CDR2 FQGNSA. The CDR3 has 15 residues. V lost 0 bases, J lost 0 bases, and 9 bases lay in between. The CDR3 nucleotides are TGTGCCAGCAGCTTAGCGGGCATCAGCTCCTACGAGCAGTACTTC. It codes for CASSLAGISSYEQYF.

This clone was seen only a few times. The chain has TRBV5-1 and TRBJ1-5; 10 bases are a match to TRBD1. J gave up 7 bases and V 4 bases, and 5 bases lay outside the gene matches. CDR1 is SGHRS, CDR2 YFSETQ, per germline. The CDR3 spans 14 residues. CDR3 nucleotides: TGCGCCAGCAGCCCCGGGACAGGGGAACAGCCCCAGCATTTT. Residues: CASSPGTGEQPQHF.

This clone was seen more than once but under ten times. The chain couples TRBV19 to TRBJ1-5; 8 nucleotides line up with TRBD1. Germline loops: CDR1 LNHDA, CDR2 SQIVND (reference sequence). V was pared by 5 bases and J by 7 bases, with 7 bases of the junction left unmatched. The CDR3 sequence is 14 residues long. The CDR3 protein is CASSSTGVGQPQHF. The CDR3, as DNA: TGTGCCAGTAGTTCGACAGGGGTTGGCCAGCCCCAGCATTTT. Complete variable domain (other parts from reference TRBV19 and TRBJ1-5): DGGITQSPKYLFRKEGQNVTLSCEQNLNHDAMYWYRQDPGQGLRLIYYSQIVNDFQKGDIAEGYSVSREKKESFPLTVTSAQKNPTAFYLCASSSTGVGQPQHFGDGTRLSIL.

This chain connects TRBV7-2 to TRBJ1-1; tentatively, D is TRBD1 (5 bases). Trimming left V 5 bases short and J 3 bases short, with 13 bases between. Germline lookup yields CDR1 SGHTA and CDR2 FQGNSA. This CDR3 region has 14 residues. As DNA, the CDR3 is TGTGCCAGCAGCGAGCTAGAACAGGACACTGAAGCTTTCTTT. Protein sequence: CASSELEQDTEAFF.

The rearrangement joins TRBV7-3 to TRBJ2-1, with D tentatively TRBD2 (6 bases). The CDR3 totals 15 residues. The V end lost 3 bases, the J end lost 4 bases, and 13 bases lay between the germline ends. CDR1 SGHTA and CDR2 FQGTGA come from the germline V gene. CDR3 sequence: CASSFHSGLYNEQFF. CDR3 sequence (DNA): TGTGCCAGCAGCTTCCATAGCGGACTATACAATGAGCAGTTCTTC.

This clone showed up just a few times. The V call is TRBV4-3, the J call TRBJ2-6; D is uncertain. The germline gives CDR1 LGHNA, CDR2 YSLEER. V was pared by 5 bases and J by 4 bases, with 6 bases between. This CDR3 is 13 amino acids long. The CDR3 spells CASSARGANVLTF. The CDR3, as DNA: TGCGCCAGCAGCGCGAGGGGGGCCAACGTCCTGACTTTC.

The rearrangement links TRBV7-6 to TRBJ2-2; D unresolved. The CDR3 is made up of 12 amino acids. The germline V and J ends were trimmed by 5 bases and 6 bases, with 7 bases remaining between them. CDR1 SGHVS and CDR2 FNYEAQ come from the germline V gene. As DNA, the CDR3 is TGTGCCAGCAGCCTCTATCCCGGGGAGCTGTTTTTT. Translating it yields CASSLYPGELFF.

V gene TRBV28 combines with J gene TRBJ1-1; D not resolved. Germline CDR1 is MDHEN and CDR2 is SYDVKM. Deletions cut 5 bases from V and 3 bases from J, with 4 bases between. This CDR3 comprises 11 residues. The CDR3 DNA reads TGTGCCAGCAGTGAGGACACTGAAGCTTTCTTT. Protein product: CASSEDTEAFF.

This chain joins TRBV6-6 and TRBJ1-2; 10 bases line up with TRBD1. Germline V gene data show CDR1 as MNHNY and CDR2 as SVGAGI (reference sequence). V was pared by 9 bases and J by 4 bases, with 14 bases of the junction left unmatched. The CDR3 contains 16 residues. The DNA of the CDR3 is TGTGCCAGTCACCCGGGACAGGGGCCCACAACCTATGGCTACACCTTC. It yields the protein CASHPGQGPTTYGYTF.

In its sample, this clone was seen once. CDR3 nucleotides: TGCGCCAGCAGCACCACTAGCGGGAGGCTATCCTACAATGAGCAGTTCTTC. This gives the protein CASSTTSGRLSYNEQFF. The rearrangement uses TRBV5-1 and TRBJ2-1; 12 bases align to TRBD2. This CDR3 is built from 17 residues. From germline, CDR1 is SGHRS and CDR2 YFSETQ. The V and J ends lost 4 bases and 1 base, in that order; junction bases with no gene match: 6.

Only a few counts were recorded for this clone. CDR3 sequence reads: CASSPPFERTSTDTQYF. The DNA for the CDR3 is TGTGCCAGCAGCCCCCCCTTCGAGCGGACTAGCACAGATACGCAGTATTTT. This sequence joins TRBV7-9 and TRBJ2-3, with TRBD2 as a possible D gene (5 bases). This CDR3 is built from 17 residues. In germline, CDR1 is SEHNR, CDR2 FQNEAQ (reference sequence). The V and J ends lost 5 bases and 0 bases respectively, with 18 bases between them.

The chain carries TRBV19 and TRBJ2-3, with 8 bases matching TRBD2. Per germline, CDR1 LNHDA and CDR2 SQIVND (reference sequence). The J segment lost 5 bases and the V segment lost 3 bases, leaving 7 bases of the junction unmatched. The CDR3 is made up of 15 amino acids. The CDR3, as DNA: TGTGCCAGTAGTATCCTGGCGGGGGGTGGAGATACGCAGTATTTT. Protein product: CASSILAGGGDTQYF.

The genes are TRBV2 and TRBJ2-5; possible D gene TRBD2, 5 bases. Trimming removed 3 bases from V and 7 bases from J, with 9 bases in between. Germline CDR1 and CDR2: SNHLY and FYNNEI. This CDR3 is 12 amino acids long. CDR3 sequence (DNA): TGTGCCAGCAGTGAGATAAGCGGGACCCAGTACTTC. Its protein is CASSEISGTQYF.